These 8 T cell receptor beta chains were sequenced from one sample in a study of T cells after yellow fever vaccination. Each CDR3 protein is one row after TCRdb ran MiXCR on the 5' RACE reads. The sample contains 400,000 to 450,000 distinct CDR3 sequences, roughly 20% of which appear only once. The material sequenced was PBMCs, taken before the yellow fever booster vaccination. The receptor source for this set is a man between 18 and 29 years old who received the YFV17D yellow fever vaccine.

This clonotype occurred a few times. The chain links TRBV4-1 to TRBJ2-7, with D possibly matching TRBD1 (8 bases). Per the germline V gene, CDR1 is MGHRA and CDR2 is YSYEKL. This CDR3 contains 16 residues. V was cut by 3 bases and J by 3 bases, with 18 bases left in between. The CDR3 protein is CASSHPQGGPDYEQYF. The CDR3 DNA is TGCGCCAGCAGCCACCCACAGGGGGGGCCCGACTACGAGCAGTACTTC.

The chain couples TRBV4-2 to TRBJ1-5; TRBD1 matches at 10 bases. The CDR3 has 15 amino acids. Germline CDR1 is LGHNA and CDR2 is YNFKEQ. V lost 3 bases, J lost 4 bases, and 3 bases stayed unmatched. In DNA form, the CDR3 reads TGTGCCAGCAGCCAGGACAGGGGGACAAATCAGCCCCAGCATTTT. Amino acids: CASSQDRGTNQPQHF.

This clonotype was seen only a few times. The V and J genes are TRBV5-1 and TRBJ2-6; a possible D gene is TRBD2 (6 bases). The V gene lost 1 base and the J gene lost 0 bases, with 8 bases spanning the gap. Germline lookup yields CDR1 SGHRS and CDR2 YFSETQ. The CDR3 consists of 16 residues. The CDR3 coding sequence is TGCGCCAGCAGCTTGACCGGGAGCTCTGGGGCCAACGTCCTGACTTTC. Translated: CASSLTGSSGANVLTF.

J is TRBJ2-7 and V is TRBV5-1; 12 bases are a match to TRBD1. This CDR3 contains 14 residues. Per germline, CDR1 SGHRS and CDR2 YFSETQ. J gave up 5 bases and V 4 bases, and 4 bases lay outside the gene matches. The CDR3 DNA is TGCGCCAGCAGCCTGGGACAGGGGGCTGACGAGCAGTACTTC. It yields the protein CASSLGQGADEQYF. The whole variable domain, remainder taken from reference TRBV5-1 and TRBJ2-7, is KAGVTQTPRYLIKTRGQQVTLSCSPISGHRSVSWYQQTPGQGLQFLFEYFSETQRNKGNFPGRFSGRQFSNSRSEMNVSTLELGDSALYLCASSLGQGADEQYFGPGTRLTVT.

This clonotype showed up just a few times. The rearrangement joins TRBV14 to TRBJ2-1, with D unresolved. The CDR3 contains 13 residues. With 2 bases removed from V and 14 bases from J, the gap between germline ends came to 16 bases. Per germline, CDR1 SGHDN and CDR2 FVKESK. CDR3 in amino acids: CASSQWPHNFEFF. CDR3 nucleotide sequence: TGTGCCAGCAGCCAATGGCCGCATAATTTCGAGTTCTTC.

This clonotype was observed a handful of times. V is TRBV2 and J is TRBJ2-1; D not resolved. Germline V lookup: CDR1 SNHLY, CDR2 FYNNEI. The CDR3 is 13 residues long. Trimming removed 6 bases at V and 6 bases at J, with 12 bases between. CDR3 in amino acids: CASRGQVGNEQFF. DNA of the CDR3: TGTGCCAGCAGAGGGCAGGTCGGCAATGAGCAGTTCTTC.

This clonotype was detected only a few times. Here the CDR3 reads CASGLLTSSYEQYV. CDR3 bases: TGTGCTAGTGGTTTGTTGACTAGCTCCTACGAGCAGTACGTC. The chain couples TRBV12-5 to TRBJ2-7, with D maybe TRBD2 (6 bases). V gave up 2 bases and J gave up 0 bases, with 8 bases separating them. The CDR3 extends over 14 amino acids. Germline CDR1 reads LGHNT; CDR2 reads FRNRAP.

This clonotype was seen a few times. The chain employs TRBV27 and TRBJ2-7, with 7 bases identical to TRBD1. CDR1 is MNHEY and CDR2 is SMNVEV in the germline V gene (reference sequence). The V gene end was trimmed by 6 bases and the J gene end by 7 bases; junction bases not matched to a gene: 9. The CDR3 has 13 amino acids. CDR3 nucleotide sequence: TGTGCCAGCAGAGGGGACAGTACGGGGGAGCAGTACTTC. It translates to CASRGDSTGEQYF.